This passage covers 29 T cell receptor beta chains from one sample sequenced in a study of T cell clones after liver transplantation. Generated by immunoSEQ multiplex PCR, the TCRdb table keeps only in-frame clones and is missing some. The data show 95,000 to 130,000 clones, with less than 95% seen just once and roughly 0.83% held by the top ten. Specimen: CD4+ T cells from blood, collected 12 months after liver transplant. The source of these receptors is a human patient who received a liver transplant. Certain T cells may be donor cells from the graft.

The J gene is TRBJ1-2, the V gene TRBV5-1; 7 bases agree with TRBD1. CDR3 length: 13 amino acids. Trimming removed 4 bases from V and 2 bases from J; junction bases left unmatched: 2. CDR1 and CDR2 (germline): SGHRS, YFSETQ. Written as DNA, the CDR3 is TGCGCCAGCAGCGAGACAGGGAACTATGGCTACACCTTC. Protein: CASSETGNYGYTF.

CDR3 bases: TGTGCCAGCAGCCAAGATCCCCACACGGGGCGCGACTCCTACAATGAGCAGTTCTTC. Translating gives CASSQDPHTGRDSYNEQFF. This chain uses TRBV4-2 with TRBJ2-1; D may match TRBD1 or TRBD2 (5 bases each). In germline, CDR1 is LGHNA, CDR2 YNFKEQ. The CDR3 has 19 amino acids. With 0 bases removed from V and 0 bases from J, the gap between germline ends came to 18 bases.

This chain connects TRBV21-1 to TRBJ2-1. TRBV21-1 is annotated as a pseudogene. This CDR3 is built from 16 residues. The CDR3: CASSKISQSSYNEQFF. The CDR3 DNA reads as TGTGCCAGCAGCAAAATCTCTCAAAGCTCCTACAATGAGCAGTTCTTC.

The chain carries TRBV28 and TRBJ1-1, with TRBD1 matching 8 bases. This CDR3 comprises 14 residues. Germline loops: CDR1 MDHEN, CDR2 SYDVKM. V lost 6 bases and J lost 4; bases outside the gene matches: 7. The CDR3 DNA reads TGTGCCAGCAGCCGCGGACAGGGAGGCACTGAAGCTTTCTTT. Its translation is CASSRGQGGTEAFF.

DNA for the CDR3: TGTGCCAGCAGCTTGGGGGGAGGGCCCTACGAGCAGTACTTC. Its translation: CASSLGGGPYEQYF. V usage is TRBV5-4 and J usage is TRBJ2-7; 7 bases line up with TRBD2. This CDR3 spans 14 amino acids. CDR1 is SGHNT and CDR2 is YYREEE in the germline V gene (reference sequence). With V trimmed by 0 bases and J by 2 bases, 2 bases remained unmatched.

There are a few counts of this clone. The V call is TRBV19, the J call TRBJ2-7; the D gene could be TRBD1 or TRBD2 (5 bases each). Trimming pared 5 bases from V and 0 bases from J, leaving 11 bases between. The CDR3 contains 14 residues. Germline V gene data show CDR1 as LNHDA and CDR2 as SQIVND (reference sequence). For the CDR3, the DNA is TGTGCCAGTAGTGGGGACGTTCACTCCTACGAGCAGTACTTC. It specifies CASSGDVHSYEQYF.

J is TRBJ2-7 and V is TRBV7-2; D is ambiguous. Trimming left V 3 bases short and J 0 bases short, with 9 bases between. CDR1 is SGHTA, CDR2 FQGNSA, per germline. The CDR3 has 14 amino acids. Here the CDR3 DNA reads TGTGCCAGCAGCTTTCGGCAGTACTCCTACGAGCAGTACTTC. This sequence encodes CASSFRQYSYEQYF. Full variable domain (outside the CDR3, taken from reference TRBV7-2 and TRBJ2-7): GAGVSQSPSNKVTEKGKDVELRCDPISGHTALYWYRQSLGQGLEFLIYFQGNSAPDKSGLPSDRFSAERTGGSVSTLTIQRTQQEDSAVYLCASSFRQYSYEQYFGPGTRLTVT.

The chain combines TRBV19 with TRBJ2-7, with 7 bases aligning to TRBD1. The germline gives CDR1 LNHDA, CDR2 SQIVND (reference sequence). The CDR3 extends over 14 amino acids. The ends lost 1 base at V and 2 bases at J; junction bases unmatched: 2. CDR3 in DNA: TGTGCCAGTAGTATAGGGGGACAGCCCTACGAGCAGTACTTC. It encodes CASSIGGQPYEQYF.

This chain uses TRBV15 with TRBJ2-7; TRBD2 is a possible D gene (5 bases). The CDR3 length is 17 residues. Trimming took 3 bases from V and 4 from J, leaving 22 bases between them. CDR1 is LNHNV, CDR2 YYDKDF, per germline (reference sequence). The CDR3 region has the DNA TGTGCCACCAGCAGTGAAAGCCCAGCTAGCTTTTCTTACGAGCAGTACTTC. Amino acid sequence: CATSSESPASFSYEQYF.

The chain joins TRBV9 to TRBJ2-1; 9 bases line up with TRBD2. Trimming removed 2 bases from V and 6 bases from J; junction bases left unmatched: 3. The germline V gene encodes CDR1 SGDLS and CDR2 YYNGEE. The CDR3 is 14 residues long. CDR3 in amino acids: CASSVGLASNEQFF. In nucleotides, the CDR3 is TGTGCCAGCAGCGTCGGACTAGCGAGCAATGAGCAGTTCTTC.

This clone showed up just a few times. V and J are TRBV19 and TRBJ1-2; D is undetermined. This CDR3 is 15 amino acids long. V shed 2 bases and J shed 3 bases, with 13 bases lying between them. From germline, CDR1 is LNHDA and CDR2 SQIVND (reference sequence). The CDR3 spells CASSITAATDYGYTF. The CDR3, as DNA: TGTGCCAGTAGTATAACGGCAGCCACGGACTATGGCTACACCTTC.

The CDR3 DNA reads as TGTGCCAGCAGCCCCGGTCTAGCGGGGAGCACAGATACGCAGTATTTT. As protein: CASSPGLAGSTDTQYF. The chain joins TRBV5-4 to TRBJ2-3, with TRBD2 matching 9 bases. Germline V gene sequence: CDR1 SGHNT, CDR2 YYREEE (reference sequence). The J segment lost 0 bases and the V segment lost 4 bases, leaving 6 bases of the junction unmatched. The CDR3 runs to 16 residues.

CDR3 in amino acids: CSVGTSGREQYF. The CDR3 DNA is TGCAGCGTTGGGACTAGCGGGCGCGAGCAGTACTTC. J is TRBJ2-7 and V is TRBV29-1; 11 bases agree with TRBD2. The germline CDR1 and CDR2 sequences are SQVTM and ANQGSEA. Losses at the gene ends were 4 bases for V and 6 bases for J; bases not matched to a gene: 2. The CDR3 runs to 12 residues.

The chain carries TRBV11-3 and TRBJ2-2; D might be TRBD1 (6 bases). This CDR3 is 14 amino acids long. Trimming removed 3 bases at V and 6 bases at J, with 11 bases between. Germline V gene sequence: CDR1 SGHNT, CDR2 YENEEA. Here the CDR3 DNA reads TGTGCCAGCAGCTTCTCCAGGGGCGCCGGGGAGCTGTTTTTT. As protein: CASSFSRGAGELFF. The whole variable domain, remainder taken from reference TRBV11-3 and TRBJ2-2, is EAGVVQSPRYKIIEKKQPVAFWCNPISGHNTLYWYLQNLGQGPELLIRYENEEAVDDSQLPKDRFSAERLKGVDSTLKIQPAELGDSAVYLCASSFSRGAGELFFGEGSRLTVL.

The V call is TRBV6-5, the J call TRBJ1-1, with a weak D call TRBD1 (5 bases). The CDR3 is made up of 14 amino acids. V was clipped by 2 bases and J by 11 bases, with 18 bases between them. CDR1 and CDR2 from the germline V gene are MNHEY and SVGAGI. CDR3 nucleotide sequence: TGTGCCAGCAGTTACCCCGGGACCGCCGTTGCTGCTTTCTTT. Its protein is CASSYPGTAVAAFF.

The gene calls are TRBV5-1 and TRBJ2-3, with 9 bases identical to TRBD1. There are 14 residues in the CDR3. Germline CDR1 SGHRS, CDR2 YFSETQ. With 4 bases clipped from V and 4 bases from J, the junction kept 4 bases outside the gene matches. The CDR3 reads CASSPGQGADTQYF. CDR3 nucleotide sequence: TGCGCCAGCAGCCCGGGACAGGGCGCAGATACGCAGTATTTT.

V is TRBV29-1 and J is TRBJ2-1; possibly TRBD2 for D (7 bases). V dropped 4 bases and J dropped 10 bases, with 20 bases sitting between them. Germline V CDR1 and CDR2: SQVTM, ANQGSEA. CDR3 length: 14 amino acids. The CDR3 loop is CSVGELLGGTEQFF. CDR3 nucleotides: TGCAGCGTTGGAGAACTCTTGGGAGGGACAGAGCAGTTCTTC.

This chain links TRBV30 with TRBJ1-5; D is uncertain. This CDR3 comprises 16 residues. Per the germline V gene, CDR1 is GTSNPN and CDR2 is SVGIG (reference sequence). V was pared by 0 bases and J by 4 bases, with 16 bases between. The CDR3 protein is CAWSVGVGNGNQPQHF. For the CDR3, the DNA is TGTGCCTGGAGTGTCGGGGTGGGAAATGGGAATCAGCCCCAGCATTTT.

In its sample, this clone was seen once. CDR3 coding DNA: TGTGCCAGCAGCCCTAGGGGGGCCCCGAACACCGGGGAGCTGTTTTTT. Translating gives CASSPRGAPNTGELFF. The rearrangement uses TRBV9 and TRBJ2-2; the D call may be TRBD1 or TRBD2 (6 bases each). Germline V lookup: CDR1 SGDLS, CDR2 YYNGEE. The CDR3 contains 16 residues. Trimming removed 4 bases from V and 0 bases from J, with 13 bases in between.

V is TRBV18 and J is TRBJ1-5; a possible D gene is TRBD1 (5 bases). Germline CDR1 is KGHSH and CDR2 is LQKENI. V lost 0 bases and J 7 bases, leaving 13 bases between the germline ends. The CDR3 has 15 residues. The chain's CDR3 is CASSPPPGSRQPQHF. The CDR3 region has the DNA TGTGCCAGCTCACCACCACCAGGGTCGAGACAGCCCCAGCATTTT.

This clone was observed once. The rearrangement joins TRBV27 to TRBJ2-6; D remains unclear. V was cut by 8 bases and J by 0 bases, with 17 bases left in between. CDR3 length: 17 residues. Germline lookup yields CDR1 MNHEY and CDR2 SMNVEV (reference sequence). The CDR3 loop is CASSRWQVDSGANVLTF. The CDR3 DNA sequence: TGTGCCAGCTCTAGATGGCAGGTTGACTCTGGGGCCAACGTCCTGACTTTC.

This chain links TRBV13 with TRBJ1-1; no firm D call. CDR1 and CDR2 (germline): PRHDT, FYEKMQ (reference sequence). The CDR3 totals 16 residues. V shed 1 base and J shed 4 bases, with 16 bases lying between them. CDR3 sequence: CASSLAFDLKRTEAFF. CDR3 nucleotide sequence: TGTGCCAGCAGCTTAGCCTTTGATTTGAAACGCACTGAAGCTTTCTTT.

The V gene is TRBV5-4, the J gene TRBJ2-1; 8 bases are shared with TRBD1. V shed 0 bases and J 4 bases; nucleotides not matched to a gene: 3. CDR3 length: 15 amino acids. Germline values: CDR1 SGHNT, CDR2 YYREEE (reference sequence). Here the CDR3 DNA reads TGTGCCAGCAGCTTGGACAGGGGGGCATACAATGAGCAGTTCTTC. Its protein product is CASSLDRGAYNEQFF.

The chain uses TRBV13 and TRBJ1-3; no definite D call. The germline V gene has CDR1 PRHDT and CDR2 FYEKMQ (reference sequence). The CDR3 extends over 16 amino acids. V was clipped by 1 base and J by 4 bases, with 14 bases between them. The CDR3 region is CASSLVGDPSGNTIYF. The CDR3 bases are TGTGCCAGCAGCTTAGTCGGGGATCCATCCGGAAACACCATATATTTT. Together with reference TRBV13 and TRBJ1-3, the CDR3 gives the full variable domain: AAGVIQSPRHLIKEKRETATLKCYPIPRHDTVYWYQQGPGQDPQFLISFYEKMQSDKGSIPDRFSAQQFSDYHSELNMSSLELGDSALYFCASSLVGDPSGNTIYFGEGSWLTVV.

The chain has TRBV5-4 and TRBJ2-2, with a possible D match to TRBD2 (6 bases). CDR3 length equals 15 residues. The V end was cut by 4 bases, the J end by 7 bases, with 17 bases between. Germline V gene data show CDR1 as SGHNT and CDR2 as YYREEE (reference sequence). The CDR3 sequence is CASSNGLNSNGELFF. CDR3 nucleotide sequence: TGTGCCAGCAGCAACGGACTAAATAGTAACGGGGAGCTGTTTTTT.

The chain employs TRBV21-1 and TRBJ1-5. TRBV21-1 is termed a pseudogene. The CDR3 extends over 17 amino acids. For the CDR3, the DNA is TGTGCCAGCAGCAAAGCGGGGGGAACCCACCTCGGGCGGCCCCAGCATTTT. It codes for CASSKAGGTHLGRPQHF.

The V and J genes are TRBV11-3 and TRBJ2-1; TRBD2 agrees at 8 bases. The V segment lost 1 base and the J segment 8 bases; nucleotides outside the gene matches: 10. CDR3 length equals 16 residues. Germline values: CDR1 SGHNT, CDR2 YENEEA. DNA for the CDR3: TGTGCCAGCAGCTTAGGGCTGGCGGGAGGACGGGATGAGCAGTTCTTC. It specifies CASSLGLAGGRDEQFF.

This clone was found a few times. The chain joins TRBV28 to TRBJ2-5; TRBD1 matches at 7 bases. Germline CDR1 and CDR2: MDHEN and SYDVKM. The CDR3 spans 14 residues. J lost 3 bases, V lost 4 bases, and 5 bases had no gene match. DNA of the CDR3: TGTGCCAGCAGTTCTGGGACAGCTAAAGAGACCCAGTACTTC. It specifies CASSSGTAKETQYF. Looking up the rest from reference TRBV28 and TRBJ2-5 gives the full variable domain: DVKVTQSSRYLVKRTGEKVFLECVQDMDHENMFWYRQDPGLGLRLIYFSYDVKMKEKGDIPEGYSVSREKKERFSLILESASTNQTSMYLCASSSGTAKETQYFGPGTRLLVL.

The rearrangement joins TRBV12-2 to TRBJ2-5; the D call of TRBD1 is as the table states it, not checked on the DNA. TRBV12-2 is given as a pseudogene. This CDR3 is built from 15 residues. CDR3 amino acids: CASRPLRQRKKTQYF. The CDR3 nucleotides are TGTGCAAGTCGCCCCCTGAGACAGAGGAAGAAGACCCAGTACTTC.